The next 22 T cell receptor beta chains were all read from a single sample in a study of graft-versus-host responses after intestinal transplantation. Their recognized antigens are unknown. The assay was immunoSEQ multiplex PCR, and TCRdb's table has in-frame clones only and misses some. Altogether around 69,000 clones are present, about 90% being singletons, with the ten largest covering about 4.3%. This specimen was unstimulated CD8+ T cells sorted from spleen or lymph node cells, taken before transplant. The receptors were sampled from a human donor who was the organ donor for an intestinal transplant.

The chain combines TRBV27 with TRBJ2-7, with D maybe TRBD2 (5 bases). The CDR3 length is 16 residues. V lost 6 bases and J lost 0, with 18 bases in between. Germline V gives CDR1 MNHEY, CDR2 SMNVEV (reference sequence). The DNA for the CDR3 is TGTGCCAGCAGCATTTCTATAGGGAGCAGCTCCTACGAGCAGTACGTC. Protein product: CASSISIGSSSYEQYV.

The rearrangement uses TRBV27 and TRBJ1-6; D ambiguous. Trimming took off 7 bases at V and 6 bases at J, with 13 bases between the two ends. The CDR3 loop spans 14 amino acids. Germline V CDR1 and CDR2: MNHEY, SMNVEV (reference sequence). As DNA, the CDR3 is TGTGCCAGCACCATGGTAACGGGTAATTCACCCCTCCACTTT. Residues: CASTMVTGNSPLHF.

V is TRBV27 and J is TRBJ2-3; no clear D gene. V was clipped by 6 bases and J by 4 bases, with 11 bases between them. Germline CDR1 and CDR2: MNHEY and SMNVEV (reference sequence). This CDR3 spans 13 amino acids. CDR3 sequence (DNA): TGTGCCAGCAGCCCAGTTGAGGCAGATACGCAGTATTTT. Translated: CASSPVEADTQYF.

V gene TRBV19 combines with J gene TRBJ1-1; no clear D gene. Germline CDR1 is LNHDA and CDR2 is SQIVND (reference sequence). CDR3 size: 12 residues. The V and J ends lost 6 bases and 3 bases respectively, with 8 bases between them. The CDR3 is CASSRIYTEAFF. CDR3 bases: TGTGCCAGTAGCAGGATTTACACTGAAGCTTTCTTT.

The count of this clone is one. The J gene is TRBJ1-2, the V gene TRBV9; D perhaps matches TRBD1 (5 bases). The length of the CDR3 is 14 residues. Germline CDR1 reads SGDLS; CDR2 reads YYNGEE. Deletions cut 4 bases from V and 1 base from J, with 11 bases between. CDR3 loop: CASSLEQVNYGYTF. The CDR3 DNA follows: TGTGCCAGCAGCCTGGAACAGGTTAACTATGGCTACACCTTC. Filled out from reference TRBV9 and TRBJ1-2, the complete variable domain reads DSGVTQTPKHLITATGQRVTLRCSPRSGDLSVYWYQQSLDQGLQFLIQYYNGEERAKGNILERFSAQQFPDLHSELNLSSLELGDSALYFCASSLEQVNYGYTFGSGTRLTVV.

The chain recombines TRBV19 with TRBJ2-1; maybe TRBD1 (5 bases). Germline V gene lookup returns CDR1 LNHDA and CDR2 SQIVND (reference sequence). Trimming pared 1 base from V and 7 bases from J, leaving 8 bases between. The CDR3 is made up of 13 amino acids. The CDR3 loop is CASSIARANEQFF. The CDR3 region has the DNA TGTGCCAGTAGTATAGCCAGGGCTAATGAGCAGTTCTTC.

The chain has TRBV7-9 and TRBJ1-5; a weak D match, TRBD1 (5 bases). Trimming took 5 bases from V and 4 from J, leaving 12 bases between them. CDR3 length: 14 residues. CDR1 is SEHNR, CDR2 FQNEAQ, per germline (reference sequence). CDR3 nucleotides: TGTGCCAGCAGCCCGCAGGGTCCTAATCAGCCCCAGCATTTT. This gives the protein CASSPQGPNQPQHF.

This chain links TRBV7-9 with TRBJ2-5; the D gene is possibly TRBD1 (7 bases). Trimming took off 4 bases at V and 5 bases at J, with 20 bases between the two ends. Per the germline V gene, CDR1 is SEHNR and CDR2 is FQNEAQ (reference sequence). CDR3 length equals 16 residues. The CDR3 nucleotides are TGTGCCAGCAGCTCCCCGGGGCAGGGGGGACGGGAGACCCAGTACTTC. As protein: CASSSPGQGGRETQYF.

This chain joins TRBV28 and TRBJ2-5, with 13 bases that match TRBD2. The CDR3 loop spans 17 amino acids. V lost 4 bases, J lost 1 base, and 6 bases stayed unmatched. Germline V gene sequence: CDR1 MDHEN, CDR2 SYDVKM. The CDR3 loop is CASSSGLAGDLQETQYF. In nucleotides, the CDR3 is TGTGCCAGCAGTTCCGGACTAGCGGGGGACCTCCAAGAGACCCAGTACTTC. Full variable domain (outside the CDR3, taken from reference TRBV28 and TRBJ2-5): DVKVTQSSRYLVKRTGEKVFLECVQDMDHENMFWYRQDPGLGLRLIYFSYDVKMKEKGDIPEGYSVSREKKERFSLILESASTNQTSMYLCASSSGLAGDLQETQYFGPGTRLLVL.

This clone appeared once. The chain has TRBV5-1 and TRBJ2-1, with a possible D match to TRBD2 (7 bases). The V gene's germline CDR1 is SGHRS and CDR2 YFSETQ. The CDR3 has 15 residues. Trimming pared 0 bases from V and 2 bases from J, leaving 9 bases between. As DNA, the CDR3 is TGCGCCAGCAGCTTGGAGGGGGGGCCCTACAATGAGCAGTTCTTC. Translating it yields CASSLEGGPYNEQFF. Combining the CDR3 with reference TRBV5-1 and TRBJ2-1 gives the whole variable domain KAGVTQTPRYLIKTRGQQVTLSCSPISGHRSVSWYQQTPGQGLQFLFEYFSETQRNKGNFPGRFSGRQFSNSRSEMNVSTLELGDSALYLCASSLEGGPYNEQFFGPGTRLTVL.

The gene calls are TRBV19 and TRBJ2-1; D is possibly TRBD2 (5 bases). Trimming removed 3 bases at V and 11 bases at J, with 17 bases between. Looked up from germline, CDR1 is LNHDA and CDR2 is SQIVND (reference sequence). The CDR3 consists of 14 residues. The CDR3 is CASSINGEMGKQFF. CDR3 DNA sequence: TGTGCCAGTAGTATTAACGGGGAAATGGGCAAGCAGTTCTTC. Filled out from reference TRBV19 and TRBJ2-1, the complete variable domain reads DGGITQSPKYLFRKEGQNVTLSCEQNLNHDAMYWYRQDPGQGLRLIYYSQIVNDFQKGDIAEGYSVSREKKESFPLTVTSAQKNPTAFYLCASSINGEMGKQFFGPGTRLTVL.

V gene TRBV5-4 combines with J gene TRBJ2-7; 7 bases match TRBD2. Per the germline V gene, CDR1 is SGHNT and CDR2 is YYREEE (reference sequence). Losses at the gene ends were 4 bases for V and 1 base for J; bases not matched to a gene: 8. The CDR3 has 15 amino acids. This CDR3 reads CASSLRQGLSYEQYV. Written as DNA, the CDR3 is TGTGCCAGCAGCCTGAGGCAGGGACTATCCTACGAGCAGTACGTC.

This clone was counted only a few times. This rearrangement joins TRBV7-9 to TRBJ1-2; unclear D gene. This CDR3 contains 13 residues. CDR1 and CDR2 from the germline V gene are SEHNR and FQNEAQ (reference sequence). Trimming took 2 bases from V and 4 from J, leaving 8 bases between them. Here the CDR3 DNA reads TGTGCCAGCAGCTTATCGGGAGCCTATGGCTACACCTTC. This encodes CASSLSGAYGYTF.

The rearrangement links TRBV7-9 to TRBJ2-2, with 9 bases aligning to TRBD1. Germline V gene data show CDR1 as SEHNR and CDR2 as FQNEAQ (reference sequence). The CDR3 totals 15 residues. V trimming: 5 bases; J trimming: 5 bases; junction bases outside the gene matches: 6. The CDR3 loop is CASSPGTGLTGELFF. The CDR3 DNA is TGTGCCAGCAGCCCCGGGACAGGGTTGACCGGGGAGCTGTTTTTT.

This clone was observed once. The rearrangement links TRBV7-2 to TRBJ2-5, with 7 bases fitting TRBD2. This CDR3 spans 15 amino acids. Looked up from germline, CDR1 is SGHTA and CDR2 is FQGNSA. The junction had 13 bases not matched to a gene; V was cut back by 7 bases and J by 5 bases. The CDR3: CASIQPEGLMETQYF. The CDR3 bases are TGTGCCAGCATCCAGCCGGAGGGACTAATGGAGACCCAGTACTTC.

The chain is built from TRBV4-2 and TRBJ2-4, with unresolved D. CDR3 length: 15 amino acids. Trimming cost V 1 base and J 8 bases, with 15 bases left between them. The V gene's germline CDR1 is LGHNA and CDR2 YNFKEQ. This CDR3 reads CASSQGLRSSDIQYF. The DNA for the CDR3 is TGTGCCAGCAGCCAAGGTCTCCGATCGAGCGACATTCAGTACTTC.

V is TRBV28 and J is TRBJ2-5; 12 nucleotides agree with TRBD1. Germline CDR1 is MDHEN and CDR2 is SYDVKM. V gave up 4 bases and J gave up 5 bases; unmatched junction bases: 8. The CDR3 consists of 16 residues. The CDR3 protein is CASSSPMGQGAETQYF. CDR3 bases: TGTGCCAGCAGTTCACCGATGGGACAGGGGGCGGAGACCCAGTACTTC.

The genes are TRBV6-6 and TRBJ2-5; possible D gene TRBD2, 6 bases. The V gene's germline CDR1 is MNHNY and CDR2 SVGAGI (reference sequence). CDR3 length: 12 residues. Deletions cut 2 bases from V and 13 bases from J, with 14 bases between. Written as DNA, the CDR3 is TGTGCCAGCAGTTACACGGGGGTTCGTGCGTACTTC. This gives the protein CASSYTGVRAYF.

The chain has TRBV15 and TRBJ2-1, with 15 bases that match TRBD2. The CDR3 is made up of 15 amino acids. Germline values: CDR1 LNHNV, CDR2 YYDKDF (reference sequence). V gave up 1 base and J gave up 14 bases; unmatched junction bases: 6. CDR3 sequence: CATSRVRTSGGAKFF. CDR3 nucleotides: TGTGCCACCAGCAGAGTCCGGACTAGCGGGGGGGCGAAGTTCTTC.

The chain carries TRBV10-3 and TRBJ1-2; D is perhaps TRBD1 (5 bases). CDR1 is ENHRY and CDR2 is SYGVKD in the germline V gene. Deletions cut 1 base from V and 3 bases from J, with 15 bases between. This CDR3 region has 16 residues. CDR3 DNA sequence: TGTGCCATCAGTGAGTTGGTACGGACACTCTACTATGGCTACACCTTC. This gives the protein CAISELVRTLYYGYTF.

This chain links TRBV19 with TRBJ1-2; no clear D gene. Germline CDR1 and CDR2: LNHDA and SQIVND (reference sequence). V shed 0 bases and J shed 6 bases, with 14 bases lying between them. CDR3 length: 15 residues. CDR3 DNA sequence: TGTGCCAGTAGTATAGATGGGGAGATCCTAGATGGCTACACCTTC. The encoded protein is CASSIDGEILDGYTF. The variable domain in full, with the rest retrieved from reference TRBV19 and TRBJ1-2, is DGGITQSPKYLFRKEGQNVTLSCEQNLNHDAMYWYRQDPGQGLRLIYYSQIVNDFQKGDIAEGYSVSREKKESFPLTVTSAQKNPTAFYLCASSIDGEILDGYTFGSGTRLTVV.

This clone has just one count. The gene calls are TRBV5-4 and TRBJ2-3; D possibly corresponds to TRBD2 (6 bases). This CDR3 has 15 amino acids. V lost 2 bases to trimming and J lost 6 bases, with 16 bases between them. Germline V gene lookup returns CDR1 SGHNT and CDR2 YYREEE (reference sequence). Here the CDR3 reads CASSFASEVTDTQYF. In nucleotides, the CDR3 is TGTGCCAGCAGCTTTGCTAGCGAGGTGACGGATACGCAGTATTTT. Full variable domain (remainder filled in from reference TRBV5-4 and TRBJ2-3): ETGVTQSPTHLIKTRGQQVTLRCSSQSGHNTVSWYQQALGQGPQFIFQYYREEENGRGNFPPRFSGLQFPNYSSELNVNALELDDSALYLCASSFASEVTDTQYFGPGTRLTVL.